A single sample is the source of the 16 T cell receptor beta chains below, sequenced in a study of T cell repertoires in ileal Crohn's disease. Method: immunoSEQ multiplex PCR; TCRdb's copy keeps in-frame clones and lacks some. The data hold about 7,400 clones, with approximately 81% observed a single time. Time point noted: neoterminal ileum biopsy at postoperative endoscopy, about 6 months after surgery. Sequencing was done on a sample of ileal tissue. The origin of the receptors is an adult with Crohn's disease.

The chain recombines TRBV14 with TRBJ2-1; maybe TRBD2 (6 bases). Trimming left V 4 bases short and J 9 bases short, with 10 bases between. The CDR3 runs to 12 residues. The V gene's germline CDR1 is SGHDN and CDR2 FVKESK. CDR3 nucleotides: TGTGCCAGCAGCCCGGACTATGCTGAGCAGTTCTTC. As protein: CASSPDYAEQFF.

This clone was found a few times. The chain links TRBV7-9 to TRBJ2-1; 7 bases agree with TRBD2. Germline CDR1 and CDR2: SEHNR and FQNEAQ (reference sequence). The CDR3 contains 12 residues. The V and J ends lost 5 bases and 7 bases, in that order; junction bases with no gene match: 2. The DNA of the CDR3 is TGTGCCAGCAGCCCAGCGGGGAATGAGCAGTTCTTC. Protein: CASSPAGNEQFF.

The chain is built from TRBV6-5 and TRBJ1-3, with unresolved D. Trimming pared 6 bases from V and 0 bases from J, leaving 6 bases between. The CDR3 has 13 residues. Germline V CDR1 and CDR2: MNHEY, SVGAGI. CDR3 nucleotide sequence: TGTGCCAGCAGCGTAGACTCTGGAAACACCATATATTTT. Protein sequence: CASSVDSGNTIYF.

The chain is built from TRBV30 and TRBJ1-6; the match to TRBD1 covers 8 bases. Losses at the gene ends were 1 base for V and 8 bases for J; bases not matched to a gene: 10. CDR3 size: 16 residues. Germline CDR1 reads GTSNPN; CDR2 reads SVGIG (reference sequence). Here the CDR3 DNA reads TGTGCCTGGAGTGCAGGGGGCGCTAATACCTATTCACCCCTCCACTTT. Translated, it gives CAWSAGGANTYSPLHF.

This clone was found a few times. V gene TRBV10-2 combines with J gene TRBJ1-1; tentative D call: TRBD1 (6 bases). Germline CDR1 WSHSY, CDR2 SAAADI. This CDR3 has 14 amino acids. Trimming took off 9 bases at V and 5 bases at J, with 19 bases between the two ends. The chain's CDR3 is CASRDIGSRTEAFF. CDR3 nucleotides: TGCGCCAGTCGGGACATAGGTTCGAGAACTGAAGCTTTCTTT.

CDR3 in DNA: TGTGCCAGCAGTAAGACAGGGGTCCCCTATGGCTACACCTTC. It translates to CASSKTGVPYGYTF. The rearrangement uses TRBV6-5 and TRBJ1-2, with 8 positions matching TRBD1. The germline V gene has CDR1 MNHEY and CDR2 SVGAGI. Trimming at V came to 5 bases and at J to 4 bases, leaving 6 bases not matched to a gene. This CDR3 is 14 amino acids long.

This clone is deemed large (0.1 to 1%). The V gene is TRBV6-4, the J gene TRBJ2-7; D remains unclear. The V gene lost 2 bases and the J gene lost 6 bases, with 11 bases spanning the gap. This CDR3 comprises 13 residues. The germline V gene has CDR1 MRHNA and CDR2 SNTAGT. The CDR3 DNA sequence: TGTGCCAGCAGTGACCCCGGTTATAGCGAGCAGTACTTC. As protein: CASSDPGYSEQYF.

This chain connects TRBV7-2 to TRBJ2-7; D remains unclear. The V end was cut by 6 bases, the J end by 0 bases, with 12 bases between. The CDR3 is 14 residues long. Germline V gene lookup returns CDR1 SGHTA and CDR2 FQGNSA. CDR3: CASSLMQDSYEQYF. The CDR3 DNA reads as TGTGCCAGCAGTTTAATGCAGGACTCCTACGAGCAGTACTTC. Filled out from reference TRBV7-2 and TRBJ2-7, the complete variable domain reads GAGVSQSPSNKVTEKGKDVELRCDPISGHTALYWYRQSLGQGLEFLIYFQGNSAPDKSGLPSDRFSAERTGGSVSTLTIQRTQQEDSAVYLCASSLMQDSYEQYFGPGTRLTVT.

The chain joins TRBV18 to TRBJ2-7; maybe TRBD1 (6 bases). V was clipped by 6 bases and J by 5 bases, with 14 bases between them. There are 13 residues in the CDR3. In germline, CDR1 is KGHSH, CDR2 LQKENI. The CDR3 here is CASSPGRDNEQYF. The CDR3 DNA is TGTGCCAGCTCCCCGGGCAGGGACAACGAGCAGTACTTC.

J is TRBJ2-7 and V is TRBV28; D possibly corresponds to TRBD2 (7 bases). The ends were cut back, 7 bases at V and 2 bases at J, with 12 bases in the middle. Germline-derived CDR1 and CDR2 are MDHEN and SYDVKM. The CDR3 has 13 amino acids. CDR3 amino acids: CASNLGGAYEQYF. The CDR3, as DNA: TGTGCCAGCAACTTAGGGGGGGCCTACGAGCAGTACTTC. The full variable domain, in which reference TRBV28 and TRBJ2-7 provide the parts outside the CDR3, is DVKVTQSSRYLVKRTGEKVFLECVQDMDHENMFWYRQDPGLGLRLIYFSYDVKMKEKGDIPEGYSVSREKKERFSLILESASTNQTSMYLCASNLGGAYEQYFGPGTRLTVT.

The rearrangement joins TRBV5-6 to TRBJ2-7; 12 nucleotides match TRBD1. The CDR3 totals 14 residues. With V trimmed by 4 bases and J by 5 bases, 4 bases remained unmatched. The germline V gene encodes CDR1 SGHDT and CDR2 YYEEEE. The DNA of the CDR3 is TGTGCCAGCAGCAGGGGACAGGGGGCGGACGAGCAGTACTTC. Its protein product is CASSRGQGADEQYF.

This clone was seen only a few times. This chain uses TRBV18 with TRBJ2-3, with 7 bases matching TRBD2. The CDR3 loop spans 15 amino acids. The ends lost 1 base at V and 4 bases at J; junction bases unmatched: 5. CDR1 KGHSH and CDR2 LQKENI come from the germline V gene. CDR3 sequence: CASSPLGLGPDTQYF. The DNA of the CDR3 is TGTGCCAGCTCACCACTTGGACTAGGGCCAGATACGCAGTATTTT.

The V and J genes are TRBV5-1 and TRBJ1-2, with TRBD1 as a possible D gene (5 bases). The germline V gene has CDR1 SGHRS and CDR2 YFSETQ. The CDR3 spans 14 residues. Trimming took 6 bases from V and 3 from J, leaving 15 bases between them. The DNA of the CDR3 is TGCGCCAGCACCCTGGGGCCCCTGGACTATGGCTACACCTTC. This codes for CASTLGPLDYGYTF.

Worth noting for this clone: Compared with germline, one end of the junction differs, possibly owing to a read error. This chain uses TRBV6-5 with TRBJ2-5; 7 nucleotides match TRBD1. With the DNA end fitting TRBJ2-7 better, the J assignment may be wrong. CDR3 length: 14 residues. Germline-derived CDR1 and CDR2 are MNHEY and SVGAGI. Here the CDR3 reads CASRLEGGSNEQYF. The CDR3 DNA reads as TGTGCCAGCCGCCTGGAAGGGGGCTCCAACGAGCAGTACTTC.

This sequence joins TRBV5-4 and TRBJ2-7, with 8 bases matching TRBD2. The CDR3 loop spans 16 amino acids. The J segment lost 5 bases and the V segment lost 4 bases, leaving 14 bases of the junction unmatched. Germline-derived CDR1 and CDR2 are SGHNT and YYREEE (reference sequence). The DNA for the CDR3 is TGTGCCAGCAGCCCTGGGCCCACTAGCGGTGGGCACGAGCAGTACTTC. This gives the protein CASSPGPTSGGHEQYF.

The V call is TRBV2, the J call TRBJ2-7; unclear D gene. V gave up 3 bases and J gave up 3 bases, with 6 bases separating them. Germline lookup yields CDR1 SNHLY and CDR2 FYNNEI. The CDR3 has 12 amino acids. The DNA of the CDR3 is TGTGCCAGCAGTGATCAGGACTACGAGCAGTACTTC. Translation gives CASSDQDYEQYF.